Shown below are 19 T cell receptor beta chains from a single sample sequenced in a study of CD8+ T cells in alopecia areata. Reverse transcribed after extraction, RNA yielded cDNA as the sequencing template. Assay used: immunoSEQ multiplex PCR; TCRdb lists only in-frame clones, some missing. The sample holds 150,000 to 200,000 clones, 51% seen once. The treatment: oral pan-JAK inhibitor, 5-10 mg twice daily. The sequencing used CD8+ T cells sorted from blood, collected at roughly week 53, from a patient treated with tofacitinib. These receptors were obtained from a human donor with alopecia areata.

This rearrangement joins TRBV7-8 to TRBJ2-7; D gene unclear. Germline CDR1 is SGHVS and CDR2 is FQNEAQ. V gave up 4 bases and J gave up 3 bases, with 4 bases separating them. The CDR3 runs 11 residues. The CDR3 DNA follows: TGTGCCAGCAGCTCGAACTACGAGCAGTACTTC. This codes for CASSSNYEQYF.

The CDR3 DNA sequence: TGTGCCAGCAGTCTACAACAGGGGCGGGGAGCTTTCTTT. This gives the protein CASSLQQGRGAFF. The chain carries TRBV6-5 and TRBJ1-1; TRBD1 agrees at 7 bases. V dropped 5 bases and J dropped 10; count of bases not matched to a gene: 10. CDR3 length: 13 amino acids. Germline assignment: CDR1 MNHEY and CDR2 SVGAGI.

The chain is built from TRBV9 and TRBJ2-6; unclear D gene. Trimming pared 0 bases from V and 0 bases from J, leaving 10 bases between. Germline assignment: CDR1 SGDLS and CDR2 YYNGEE. The CDR3 has 17 amino acids. The CDR3 spells CASSVDRQSSGANVLTF. CDR3 nucleotides: TGTGCCAGCAGCGTAGATCGTCAAAGCTCTGGGGCCAACGTCCTGACTTTC. Drawing the rest from reference TRBV9 and TRBJ2-6, the complete variable domain is DSGVTQTPKHLITATGQRVTLRCSPRSGDLSVYWYQQSLDQGLQFLIQYYNGEERAKGNILERFSAQQFPDLHSELNLSSLELGDSALYFCASSVDRQSSGANVLTFGAGSRLTVL.

The CDR3 loop is CASSLMSPASSALHF. The CDR3 nucleotides are TGTGCCAGCAGCTTGATGAGTCCCGCGTCCTCGGCCCTCCACTTT. The V and J genes are TRBV7-8 and TRBJ1-6; D is undetermined. This CDR3 contains 15 residues. Trimming cost V 3 bases and J 14 bases, with 20 bases left between them. Germline V gene lookup returns CDR1 SGHVS and CDR2 FQNEAQ.

This CDR3 is CASSEPNNEQFF. The CDR3 region has the DNA TGCGCCAGCAGCGAACCTAACAATGAGCAGTTCTTC. The rearrangement links TRBV5-1 to TRBJ2-1; D call uncertain. The CDR3 covers 12 residues. In germline, CDR1 is SGHRS, CDR2 YFSETQ. The V end lost 4 bases, the J end lost 5 bases, and 7 bases lay between the germline ends. Combining the CDR3 with reference TRBV5-1 and TRBJ2-1 gives the whole variable domain KAGVTQTPRYLIKTRGQQVTLSCSPISGHRSVSWYQQTPGQGLQFLFEYFSETQRNKGNFPGRFSGRQFSNSRSEMNVSTLELGDSALYLCASSEPNNEQFFGPGTRLTVL.

The J gene is TRBJ2-1, the V gene TRBV5-4; 10 bases are a match to TRBD2. From germline, CDR1 is SGHNT and CDR2 YYREEE (reference sequence). V shed 4 bases and J 15 bases; nucleotides not matched to a gene: 7. The CDR3 runs to 12 residues. The CDR3 loop reads CASSLERGGRFF. The DNA for the CDR3 is TGTGCCAGCAGCCTGGAGCGGGGGGGAAGGTTCTTC.

A few counts support this clone. V gene TRBV7-9 combines with J gene TRBJ1-1; D gene unclear. Germline CDR1 SEHNR, CDR2 FQNEAQ (reference sequence). Trimming took 1 base from V and 3 from J, leaving 6 bases between them. This CDR3 is 13 amino acids long. For the CDR3, the DNA is TGTGCCAGCAGCTTAGGCGTCGACACTGAAGCTTTCTTT. Translating it yields CASSLGVDTEAFF.

The chain carries TRBV25-1 and TRBJ2-5; D is possibly TRBD2 (6 bases). V lost 4 bases, J lost 8 bases, and 8 bases lay in between. This CDR3 region has 11 residues. Germline V gives CDR1 MGHDK, CDR2 SYGVNS. DNA of the CDR3: TGTGCCAGCAGTGGGGGGGAAACCCAGTACTTC. Amino acids: CASSGGETQYF.

This clone showed up just a few times. The V and J genes are TRBV2 and TRBJ2-5; 8 nucleotides line up with TRBD2. V was pared by 8 bases and J by 5 bases, with 4 bases of the junction left unmatched. Germline CDR1 is SNHLY and CDR2 is FYNNEI. This CDR3 contains 12 residues. CDR3 nucleotide sequence: TGTGCCAGCGATGCTAGCGGGGAGACCCAGTACTTC. It encodes CASDASGETQYF.

This clone was picked up a small number of times. The J gene is TRBJ2-3, the V gene TRBV5-1, with D possibly matching TRBD2 (5 bases). The CDR3 is 14 residues long. V was shortened by 4 bases and J by 1 base, with 10 bases between the two germline ends. The germline gives CDR1 SGHRS, CDR2 YFSETQ. CDR3: CASSVAGGTDTQYF. CDR3 nucleotide sequence: TGCGCCAGCAGCGTAGCCGGGGGCACAGATACGCAGTATTTT.

This rearrangement joins TRBV19 to TRBJ1-2, with D possibly matching TRBD1 (5 bases). CDR1 and CDR2 from the germline V gene are LNHDA and SQIVND (reference sequence). The CDR3 covers 13 residues. Trimming pared 11 bases from V and 6 bases from J, leaving 19 bases between. The CDR3 loop reads CASFPGGSHGYTF. In DNA form, the CDR3 reads TGTGCCTCCTTCCCGGGGGGGAGTCATGGCTACACCTTC.

V is TRBV6-1 and J is TRBJ1-2; D might be TRBD1 (5 bases). This CDR3 has 14 residues. V dropped 3 bases and J dropped 4 bases, with 12 bases sitting between them. The germline V gene encodes CDR1 MNHNS and CDR2 SASEGT. The CDR3, as DNA: TGTGCCAGCAGTGATGGGCCAGGGCTCTATGGCTACACCTTC. Protein: CASSDGPGLYGYTF.

The chain combines TRBV6-6 with TRBJ2-7, with 7 nucleotides matching TRBD1. The germline V gene has CDR1 MNHNY and CDR2 SVGAGI (reference sequence). The CDR3 has 16 residues. V was pared by 5 bases and J by 0 bases, with 10 bases of the junction left unmatched. This CDR3 reads CASSTTRTGFSYEQYF. The CDR3 DNA reads as TGTGCCAGCAGTACCACTAGGACAGGCTTCTCCTACGAGCAGTACTTC.

The chain links TRBV6-5 to TRBJ2-5, with a weak D call TRBD2 (5 bases). Trimming removed 6 bases from V and 9 bases from J, with 23 bases in between. The CDR3 has 15 residues. Germline loops: CDR1 MNHEY, CDR2 SVGAGI. The CDR3 region has the DNA TGTGCCAGCAGCCCATCCTTAAAAGCGGCAGCGGCCCAGTACTTC. This codes for CASSPSLKAAAAQYF.

The chain is built from TRBV19 and TRBJ1-6, with D tentatively TRBD1 (5 bases). Trimming cost V 5 bases and J 10 bases, with 21 bases left between them. The CDR3 spans 16 residues. Germline V gene sequence: CDR1 LNHDA, CDR2 SQIVND (reference sequence). CDR3 sequence: CASSPPRGGEGSPLHF. The DNA for the CDR3 is TGTGCCAGTAGTCCTCCCCGGGGAGGGGAAGGATCACCCCTCCACTTT. Looking up the rest from reference TRBV19 and TRBJ1-6 gives the full variable domain: DGGITQSPKYLFRKEGQNVTLSCEQNLNHDAMYWYRQDPGQGLRLIYYSQIVNDFQKGDIAEGYSVSREKKESFPLTVTSAQKNPTAFYLCASSPPRGGEGSPLHFGNGTRLTVT.

The rearrangement joins TRBV7-9 to TRBJ1-2; TRBD1 might be the D (6 bases). The CDR3 has 14 amino acids. Trimming took off 7 bases at V and 7 bases at J, with 19 bases between the two ends. Per the germline V gene, CDR1 is SEHNR and CDR2 is FQNEAQ (reference sequence). CDR3 residues: CASTDGGRTVGYTF. In nucleotides, the CDR3 is TGTGCCAGCACCGATGGGGGGCGTACGGTTGGCTACACCTTC.

The table lists this clone with a few counts. The chain carries TRBV4-1 and TRBJ2-3; no firm D call. The V end lost 1 base, the J end lost 0 bases, and 11 bases lay between the germline ends. The CDR3 length is 16 residues. Germline V gene lookup returns CDR1 MGHRA and CDR2 YSYEKL. The CDR3, as DNA: TGCGCCAGCAGCCAAGGGTTAGGAAAAAGCACAGATACGCAGTATTTT. It encodes CASSQGLGKSTDTQYF.

This chain uses TRBV9 with TRBJ1-1; a weak D match, TRBD1 (6 bases). Germline CDR1 and CDR2: SGDLS and YYNGEE. The CDR3 extends over 16 amino acids. V was pared by 3 bases and J by 0 bases, with 15 bases between. CDR3 bases: TGTGCCAGCAGCGACAATCCGGGACAAATGAACACTGAAGCTTTCTTT. Protein: CASSDNPGQMNTEAFF. The entire variable domain, with the rest obtained from reference TRBV9 and TRBJ1-1, is as follows: DSGVTQTPKHLITATGQRVTLRCSPRSGDLSVYWYQQSLDQGLQFLIQYYNGEERAKGNILERFSAQQFPDLHSELNLSSLELGDSALYFCASSDNPGQMNTEAFFGQGTRLTVV.

This clone was observed once. Compared with germline, one end of the junction differs, possibly owing to a read error. The sample contains more than one DNA sequence encoding this CDR3. The chain has TRBV7-8 and TRBJ1-5; D is uncertain. Germline CDR1 reads SGHVS; CDR2 reads FQNEAQ. The length of the CDR3 is 14 residues. As DNA, the CDR3 is TGCGCCAGCAGCTTATTGCGGTCAGGTCAGCCCCAGCATTTT. Encoded protein: CASSLLRSGQPQHF.